Below, 7 T cell receptor beta chains from the same sample are listed, as sequenced in a study of T cell responses to AZD1222 COVID-19 vaccine. TCRdb's copy holds only in-frame clones and misses some; the assay was immunoSEQ multiplex PCR. The table shows some 180,000 clones, with around 92% occurring only once. The material was peripheral blood, obtained on day 0 of AZD1222 vaccination. The receptors derive from an adult in good health.

The rearrangement links TRBV6-6 to TRBJ2-5; a weak D match, TRBD1 (5 bases). V lost 8 bases and J lost 4, with 11 bases in between. Germline V gives CDR1 MNHNY, CDR2 SVGAGI (reference sequence). CDR3 length: 12 amino acids. The CDR3 region is CASGRQRETQYF. CDR3 DNA: TGTGCCAGCGGCCGACAGCGAGAGACCCAGTACTTC.

The rearrangement uses TRBV19 and TRBJ1-3; the D gene is possibly TRBD1 (5 bases). Germline CDR1 reads LNHDA; CDR2 reads SQIVND (reference sequence). Deletions cut 5 bases from V and 4 bases from J, with 21 bases between. The CDR3 totals 17 residues. CDR3 sequence reads: CASSFSGTLMEGNTIYF. The CDR3 DNA sequence: TGTGCCAGTAGTTTCTCCGGGACGCTGATGGAGGGAAACACCATATATTTT.

V usage is TRBV7-2 and J usage is TRBJ1-2; weak D call: TRBD1 (5 bases). The CDR3 is 13 amino acids. Germline CDR1 is SGHTA and CDR2 is FQGNSA. V lost 3 bases to trimming and J lost 1 base, with 6 bases between them. CDR3 DNA: TGTGCCAGCAGCTTGACAGTTAACTATGGCTACACCTTC. Its protein is CASSLTVNYGYTF.

The chain recombines TRBV28 with TRBJ2-2; no clear D. Germline assignment: CDR1 MDHEN and CDR2 SYDVKM. V was pared by 8 bases and J by 4 bases, with 14 bases between. There are 14 residues in the CDR3. The CDR3: CASLHPSGTGELFF. The CDR3, as DNA: TGTGCCAGCTTGCACCCCTCGGGCACCGGGGAGCTGTTTTTT.

V gene TRBV20-1 combines with J gene TRBJ1-5, with D tentatively TRBD1 (6 bases). Trimming cost V 3 bases and J 5 bases, with 23 bases left between them. The CDR3 contains 17 residues. Germline V CDR1 and CDR2: DFQATT, SNEGSKA (reference sequence). The CDR3 nucleotides read TGCAGTGCTAGTGGGGGCTACGTCTTCCAGCGCGATCAGCCCCAGCATTTT. Translation gives CSASGGYVFQRDQPQHF.

This clone was counted a single time. The chain recombines TRBV6-5 with TRBJ2-5; the D is unclear. Germline CDR1 reads MNHEY; CDR2 reads SVGAGI. Trimming took 2 bases from V and 3 from J, leaving 4 bases between them. There are 12 residues in the CDR3. CDR3 in DNA: TGTGCCAGCAGTTACGGGAAAGAGACCCAGTACTTC. Its protein is CASSYGKETQYF.

The J gene is TRBJ1-1, the V gene TRBV5-1, with 9 bases that match TRBD1. With 0 bases clipped from V and 11 bases from J, the junction kept 5 bases outside the gene matches. This CDR3 has 13 residues. The germline V gene encodes CDR1 SGHRS and CDR2 YFSETQ. CDR3 in amino acids: CASSLDRDRDAFF. As DNA, the CDR3 is TGCGCCAGCAGCTTGGATAGGGACAGGGATGCTTTCTTT. Using reference TRBV5-1 and TRBJ1-1 for the parts outside the CDR3, the full variable domain is KAGVTQTPRYLIKTRGQQVTLSCSPISGHRSVSWYQQTPGQGLQFLFEYFSETQRNKGNFPGRFSGRQFSNSRSEMNVSTLELGDSALYLCASSLDRDRDAFFGQGTRLTVV.